This T cell receptor (beta chain) was obtained from a study of monozygotic twins with inflammatory bowel disease. Findings and caveats of the study: Immunosuppressive treatment differences may have increased patient repertoire variability. Clonotype sharing was lower in IBD patients than healthy twins, most markedly with disease activity.

Details on this clonotype: Its antigen is still unknown.

Every sample had its cDNA made across eight separate reactions. TCRalpha and TCRbeta cDNA was put through two nested PCRs of roughly 17 and 9 cycles. TCRdb re-called the 5' RACE reads, yielding one record per CDR3 amino acid sequence without DNA. This table lists fewer than 450,000 distinct CDR3 sequences. The receptor was isolated from a human donor with ulcerative colitis or Crohn's disease, or a healthy co-twin of an affected twin (not recorded which). Sequencing was done on a sample of blood.

CDR3 in amino acids: CSAPQRAHEQFF. The rearrangement uses TRBV20-1 and TRBJ2-1; the TCRdb call, TRBD2, lacks DNA for checking. The CDR3 loop spans 12 amino acids. Germline CDR1 DFQATT, CDR2 SNEGSKA (reference sequence).